This T cell receptor (beta chain) came from a study of TIL therapy for anti-PD-1-resistant metastatic lung cancer. As for time point: pre-treatment sample, taken before nivolumab and TIL therapy. The tumor samples were excised metastases, mostly pleural nodules or supraclavicular lymph nodes. Between the trimmed V and J ends, which lost 4 bases and 0 bases, there was a span of 3 bases. The germline gives CDR1 LNHDA, CDR2 SQIVND (reference sequence). CDR3 size: 13 residues. Of note for this clone: The sample contains more than one DNA sequence encoding this CDR3.

The immunoSEQ assay was v3. Clones were read by immunoSEQ multiplex PCR, and TCRdb kept only the in-frame ones, dropping some. The sample shows 45,000 to 60,000 clones, 70% to 85% of them seen only once. The chain recombines TRBV19 with TRBJ2-2, with D uncertain. Sequenced material: tumor tissue, taken at baseline. The sequence was collected from a person between 25 and 79 years old with non-small cell lung cancer. CDR3 protein: CASSNPNTGELFF. The CDR3 nucleotides read TGTGCCAGTAGTAACCCGAACACCGGGGAGCTGTTTTTT.